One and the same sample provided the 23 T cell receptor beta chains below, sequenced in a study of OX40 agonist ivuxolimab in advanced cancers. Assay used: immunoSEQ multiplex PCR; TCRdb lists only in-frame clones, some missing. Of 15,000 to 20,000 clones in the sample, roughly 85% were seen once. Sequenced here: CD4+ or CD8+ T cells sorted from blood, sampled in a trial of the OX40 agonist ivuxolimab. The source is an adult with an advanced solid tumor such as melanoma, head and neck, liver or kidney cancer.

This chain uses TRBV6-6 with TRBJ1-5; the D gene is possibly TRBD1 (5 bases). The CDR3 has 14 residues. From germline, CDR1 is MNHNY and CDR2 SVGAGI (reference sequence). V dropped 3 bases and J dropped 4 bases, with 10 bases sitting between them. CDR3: CASSYMGGNQPQHF. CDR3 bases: TGTGCCAGCAGTTATATGGGGGGAAATCAGCCCCAGCATTTT.

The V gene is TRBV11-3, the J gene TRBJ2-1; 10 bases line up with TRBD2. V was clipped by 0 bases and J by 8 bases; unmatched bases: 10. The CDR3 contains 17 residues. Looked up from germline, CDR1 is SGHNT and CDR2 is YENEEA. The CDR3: CASSLEGGASGSDEQFF. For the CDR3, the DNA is TGTGCCAGCAGCTTAGAGGGGGGGGCTAGCGGGAGCGATGAGCAGTTCTTC.

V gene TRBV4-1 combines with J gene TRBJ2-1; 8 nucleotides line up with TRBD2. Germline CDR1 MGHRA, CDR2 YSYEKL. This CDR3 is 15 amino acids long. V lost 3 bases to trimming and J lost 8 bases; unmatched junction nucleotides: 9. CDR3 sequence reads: CASSQAGLAVYEQFF. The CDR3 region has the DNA TGCGCCAGCAGCCAGGCAGGACTAGCTGTCTATGAGCAGTTCTTC.

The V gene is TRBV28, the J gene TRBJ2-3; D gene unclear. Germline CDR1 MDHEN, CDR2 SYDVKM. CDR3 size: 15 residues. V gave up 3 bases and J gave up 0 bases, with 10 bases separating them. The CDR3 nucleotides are TGTGCCAGCAGTTTGGGTCCATCTAGCACAGATACGCAGTATTTT. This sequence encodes CASSLGPSSTDTQYF.

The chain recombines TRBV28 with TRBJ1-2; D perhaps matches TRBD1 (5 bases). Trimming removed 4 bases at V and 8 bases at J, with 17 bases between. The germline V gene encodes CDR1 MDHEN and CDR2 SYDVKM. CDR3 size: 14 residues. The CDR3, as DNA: TGTGCCAGCAGTTGGGGACGGCCTAGCTTAGGCTACACCTTC. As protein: CASSWGRPSLGYTF.

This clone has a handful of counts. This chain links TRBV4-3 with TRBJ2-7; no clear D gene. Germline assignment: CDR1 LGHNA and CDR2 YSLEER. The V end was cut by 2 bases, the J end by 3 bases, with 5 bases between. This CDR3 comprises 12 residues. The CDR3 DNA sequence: TGCGCCAGCAGCCAAAACAGCTACGAGCAGTACTTC. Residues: CASSQNSYEQYF.

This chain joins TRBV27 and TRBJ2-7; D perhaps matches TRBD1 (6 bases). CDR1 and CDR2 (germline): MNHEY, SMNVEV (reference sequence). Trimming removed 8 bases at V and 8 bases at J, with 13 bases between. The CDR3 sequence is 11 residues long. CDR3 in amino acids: CASFRGGKQYF. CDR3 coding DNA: TGTGCCAGCTTCAGGGGTGGAAAGCAGTACTTC.

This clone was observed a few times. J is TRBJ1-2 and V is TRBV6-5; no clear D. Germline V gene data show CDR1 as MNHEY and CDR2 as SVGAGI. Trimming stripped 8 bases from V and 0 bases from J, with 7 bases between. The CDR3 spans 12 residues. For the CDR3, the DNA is TGTGCCAGCCTCATGACTAACTATGGCTACACCTTC. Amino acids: CASLMTNYGYTF.

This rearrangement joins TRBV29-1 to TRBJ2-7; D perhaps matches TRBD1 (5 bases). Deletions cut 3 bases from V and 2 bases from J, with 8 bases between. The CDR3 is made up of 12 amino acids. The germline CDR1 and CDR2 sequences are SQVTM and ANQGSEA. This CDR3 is CSVEEGAYEQYF. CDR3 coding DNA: TGCAGCGTTGAGGAAGGGGCCTACGAGCAGTACTTC.

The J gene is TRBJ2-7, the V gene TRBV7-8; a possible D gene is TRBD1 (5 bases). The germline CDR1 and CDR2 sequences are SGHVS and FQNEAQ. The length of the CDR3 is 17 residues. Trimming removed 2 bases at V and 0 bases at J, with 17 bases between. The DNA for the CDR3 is TGTGCCAGCAGCTTAAAGAGGTTAGGGGTAGACTCCTACGAGCAGTACTTC. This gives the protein CASSLKRLGVDSYEQYF.

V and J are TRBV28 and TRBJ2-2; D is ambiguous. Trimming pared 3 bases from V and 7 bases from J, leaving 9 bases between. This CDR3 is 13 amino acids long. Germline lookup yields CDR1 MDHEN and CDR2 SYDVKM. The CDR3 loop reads CASSFGEHGELFF. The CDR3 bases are TGTGCCAGCAGTTTCGGAGAACACGGGGAGCTGTTTTTT. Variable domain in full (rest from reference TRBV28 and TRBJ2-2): DVKVTQSSRYLVKRTGEKVFLECVQDMDHENMFWYRQDPGLGLRLIYFSYDVKMKEKGDIPEGYSVSREKKERFSLILESASTNQTSMYLCASSFGEHGELFFGEGSRLTVL.

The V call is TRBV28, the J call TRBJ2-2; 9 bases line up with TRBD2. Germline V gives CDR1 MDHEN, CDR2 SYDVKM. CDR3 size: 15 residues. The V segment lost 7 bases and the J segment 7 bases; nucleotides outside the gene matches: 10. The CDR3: CASTIAGVRGGELFF. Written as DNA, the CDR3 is TGTGCCAGCACAATAGCGGGAGTGCGGGGCGGGGAGCTGTTTTTT.

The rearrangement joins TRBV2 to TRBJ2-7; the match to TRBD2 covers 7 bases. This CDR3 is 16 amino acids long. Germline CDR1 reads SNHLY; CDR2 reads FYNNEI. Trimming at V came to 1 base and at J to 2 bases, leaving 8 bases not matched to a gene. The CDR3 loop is CASSEVGDYHPYEQYF. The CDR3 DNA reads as TGTGCCAGCAGTGAAGTGGGGGACTACCATCCCTACGAGCAGTACTTC.

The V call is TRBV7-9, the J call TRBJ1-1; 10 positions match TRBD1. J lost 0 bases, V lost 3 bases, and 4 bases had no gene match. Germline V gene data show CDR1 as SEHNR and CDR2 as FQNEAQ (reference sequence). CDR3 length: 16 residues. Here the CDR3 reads CASSFMTGGLNTEAFF. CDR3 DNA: TGTGCCAGCAGCTTTATGACAGGGGGCTTGAACACTGAAGCTTTCTTT.

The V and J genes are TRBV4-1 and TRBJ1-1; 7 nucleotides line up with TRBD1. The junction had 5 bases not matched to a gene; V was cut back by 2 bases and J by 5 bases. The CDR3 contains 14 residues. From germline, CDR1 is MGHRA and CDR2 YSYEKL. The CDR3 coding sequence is TGCGCCAGCAGCCAAAACAGGGGAGGTACTGAAGCTTTCTTT. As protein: CASSQNRGGTEAFF.

The CDR3 nucleotides are TGTGCCAGCAAGAGGGGGATGGATGGCTACACCTTC. Protein product: CASKRGMDGYTF. The chain combines TRBV27 with TRBJ1-2; tentatively, D is TRBD1 (6 bases). Deletions cut 7 bases from V and 6 bases from J, with 12 bases between. The CDR3 is 12 amino acids. CDR1 is MNHEY and CDR2 is SMNVEV in the germline V gene (reference sequence).

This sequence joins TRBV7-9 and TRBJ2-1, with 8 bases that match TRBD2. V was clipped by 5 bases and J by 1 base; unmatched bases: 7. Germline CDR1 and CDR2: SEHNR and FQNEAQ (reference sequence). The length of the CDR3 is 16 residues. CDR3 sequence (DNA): TGTGCCAGCAGCCCCAGCGGGAGTATTTCCTACAATGAGCAGTTCTTC. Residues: CASSPSGSISYNEQFF.

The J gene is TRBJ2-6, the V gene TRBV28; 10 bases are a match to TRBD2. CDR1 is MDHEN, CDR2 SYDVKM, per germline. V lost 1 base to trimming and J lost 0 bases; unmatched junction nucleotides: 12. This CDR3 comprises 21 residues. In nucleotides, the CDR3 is TGTGCCAGCAGTTTATATGGGGGAGTACTAGCGGGGTCCTCTGGGGCCAACGTCCTGACTTTC. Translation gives CASSLYGGVLAGSSGANVLTF.

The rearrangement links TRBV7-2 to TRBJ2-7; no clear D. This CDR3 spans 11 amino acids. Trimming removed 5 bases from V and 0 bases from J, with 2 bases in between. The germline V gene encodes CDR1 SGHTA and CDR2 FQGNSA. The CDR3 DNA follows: TGTGCCAGCAGCACCTCCTACGAGCAGTACTTC. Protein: CASSTSYEQYF. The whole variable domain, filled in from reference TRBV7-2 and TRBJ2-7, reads GAGVSQSPSNKVTEKGKDVELRCDPISGHTALYWYRQSLGQGLEFLIYFQGNSAPDKSGLPSDRFSAERTGGSVSTLTIQRTQQEDSAVYLCASSTSYEQYFGPGTRLTVT.

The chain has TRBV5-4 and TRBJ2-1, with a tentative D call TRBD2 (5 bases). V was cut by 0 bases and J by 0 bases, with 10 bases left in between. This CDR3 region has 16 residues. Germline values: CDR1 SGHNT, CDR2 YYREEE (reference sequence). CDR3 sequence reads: CASSLGSSSSYNEQFF. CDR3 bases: TGTGCCAGCAGCTTGGGGTCTAGCAGCTCCTACAATGAGCAGTTCTTC. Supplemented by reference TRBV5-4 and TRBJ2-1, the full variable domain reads ETGVTQSPTHLIKTRGQQVTLRCSSQSGHNTVSWYQQALGQGPQFIFQYYREEENGRGNFPPRFSGLQFPNYSSELNVNALELDDSALYLCASSLGSSSSYNEQFFGPGTRLTVL.

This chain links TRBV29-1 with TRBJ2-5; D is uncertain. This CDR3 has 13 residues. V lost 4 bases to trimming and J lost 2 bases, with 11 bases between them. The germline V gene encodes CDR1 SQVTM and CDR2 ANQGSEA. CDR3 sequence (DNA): TGCAGCGTTGGAAAAGATGGGCAAGAGACCCAGTACTTC. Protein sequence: CSVGKDGQETQYF.

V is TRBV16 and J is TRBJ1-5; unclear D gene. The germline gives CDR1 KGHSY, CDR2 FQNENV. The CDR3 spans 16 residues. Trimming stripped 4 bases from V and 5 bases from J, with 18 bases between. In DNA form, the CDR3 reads TGTGCCAGCAGCCTAAGAACCGGTGGCAGAGATCAGCCCCAGCATTTT. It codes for CASSLRTGGRDQPQHF.

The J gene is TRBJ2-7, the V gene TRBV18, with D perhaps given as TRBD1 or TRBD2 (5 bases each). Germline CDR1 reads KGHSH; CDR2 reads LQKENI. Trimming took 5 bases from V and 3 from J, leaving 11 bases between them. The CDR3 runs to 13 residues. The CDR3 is CASSTRDRYEQYF. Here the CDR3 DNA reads TGTGCCAGCTCAACCCGGGACCGCTACGAGCAGTACTTC.